One sample yielded the 23 T cell receptor beta chains listed below, sequenced in a study of long-term antiretroviral therapy in people with HIV. The assay, immunoSEQ v3.0, was run at survey level. Profiling relied on immunoSEQ multiplex PCR, and the TCRdb table lists in-frame clones only, not all of them. The sample lists around 40,000 clones, around 94% occurring once. The sample here was unsorted PBMCs, taken 4.1 years after starting antiretroviral therapy. All receptors derive from a woman aged 45-60 years with HIV.

The rearrangement uses TRBV7-3 and TRBJ1-1, with TRBD1 identical over 12 bases. Germline values: CDR1 SGHTA, CDR2 FQGTGA. CDR3 size: 20 residues. V was pared by 1 base and J by 2 bases, with 14 bases of the junction left unmatched. The CDR3 DNA reads as TGTGCCAGCAGCTTAAAACCCCCCCCCGGGACAGGGGGCGCAAACACTGAAGCTTTCTTT. Amino acids: CASSLKPPPGTGGANTEAFF.

J is TRBJ2-2 and V is TRBV7-3, with D perhaps matching TRBD2 (6 bases). Germline lookup yields CDR1 SGHTA and CDR2 FQGTGA. The V end was cut by 7 bases, the J end by 4 bases, with 16 bases between. The CDR3 loop spans 15 amino acids. DNA of the CDR3: TGTGCCAGCACCCAAGGGGCGGGGATCACCGGGGAGCTGTTTTTT. Residues: CASTQGAGITGELFF. The full variable domain, its missing parts supplied by reference TRBV7-3 and TRBJ2-2, is GAGVSQTPSNKVTEKGKYVELRCDPISGHTALYWYRQSLGQGPEFLIYFQGTGAADDSGLPNDRFFAVRPEGSVSTLKIQRTERGDSAVYLCASTQGAGITGELFFGEGSRLTVL.

The chain links TRBV9 to TRBJ1-3; D is undetermined. The germline V and J ends were trimmed by 0 bases and 4 bases, with 11 bases remaining between them. CDR3 size: 15 residues. Germline CDR1 is SGDLS and CDR2 is YYNGEE. This CDR3 is CASSVDGVTGNTIYF. The CDR3 coding sequence is TGTGCCAGCAGCGTAGATGGAGTCACGGGAAACACCATATATTTT.

The CDR3 DNA is TGTGCCAGCAGTTTTCGACGGAGCTCTGGAAACACCATATATTTT. Amino acids: CASSFRRSSGNTIYF. This chain joins TRBV5-6 and TRBJ1-3; D unclear. Per germline, CDR1 SGHDT and CDR2 YYEEEE. V was shortened by 5 bases and J by 0 bases, with 12 bases between the two germline ends. The CDR3 has 15 residues.

V usage is TRBV7-6 and J usage is TRBJ2-5; D uncertain. CDR3 length: 15 residues. The germline V gene encodes CDR1 SGHVS and CDR2 FNYEAQ. V was pared by 5 bases and J by 0 bases, with 13 bases between. In DNA, the CDR3 is TGTGCCAGCAGCATCAACGCGGTGTACCAAGAGACCCAGTACTTC. Its translation: CASSINAVYQETQYF.

This clone was recorded once. The genes are TRBV9 and TRBJ1-1; TRBD1 is a possible D gene (6 bases). The CDR3 is made up of 15 amino acids. Germline V gives CDR1 SGDLS, CDR2 YYNGEE. Trimming took 0 bases from V and 4 from J, leaving 13 bases between them. The CDR3 reads CASSVDRGGGTEAFF. The CDR3 nucleotides read TGTGCCAGCAGCGTAGATAGGGGGGGCGGCACTGAAGCTTTCTTT.

The V and J genes are TRBV4-3 and TRBJ2-5; 9 nucleotides agree with TRBD2. Germline CDR1 and CDR2: LGHNA and YSLEER. This CDR3 is 17 amino acids long. The V segment lost 1 base and the J segment 1 base; nucleotides outside the gene matches: 7. This chain's CDR3 is CASSQGNSGGPQETQYF. The DNA for the CDR3 is TGCGCCAGCAGCCAAGGAAATAGCGGGGGCCCCCAAGAGACCCAGTACTTC.

This clone was detected only a few times. V gene TRBV4-1 combines with J gene TRBJ2-7; D call uncertain. Germline V gene lookup returns CDR1 MGHRA and CDR2 YSYEKL. The CDR3 runs to 16 residues. Trimming shortened V by 1 base and J by 3 bases, and 16 bases separated the two germline ends. The DNA for the CDR3 is TGCGCCAGCAGCCAAGGGGCAGGTAACGTTGTCTACGAGCAGTACTTC. This encodes CASSQGAGNVVYEQYF.

With respect to this clone: Other DNA sequences in the sample encode the same CDR3. The genes are TRBV7-8 and TRBJ2-7; 7 nucleotides agree with TRBD1. Germline loops: CDR1 SGHVS, CDR2 FQNEAQ. There are 12 residues in the CDR3. The J segment lost 3 bases and the V segment lost 8 bases, leaving 4 bases of the junction unmatched. CDR3 nucleotide sequence: TGTGCCAGCTCCAGACAGGGCTACGAGCAGTACTTC. Protein product: CASSRQGYEQYF. The whole variable domain, filled in from reference TRBV7-8 and TRBJ2-7, reads GAGVSQSPRYKVAKRGQDVALRCDPISGHVSLFWYQQALGQGPEFLTYFQNEAQLDKSGLPSDRFFAERPEGSVSTLKIQRTQQEDSAVYLCASSRQGYEQYFGPGTRLTVT.

The chain couples TRBV27 to TRBJ2-2; D call uncertain. V gave up 4 bases and J gave up 2 bases, with 8 bases separating them. CDR1 is MNHEY, CDR2 SMNVEV, per germline (reference sequence). This CDR3 contains 14 residues. The CDR3 DNA follows: TGTGCCAGCAGTTCAGTTTTAAACACCGGGGAGCTGTTTTTT. Residues: CASSSVLNTGELFF.

The rearrangement links TRBV6-6 to TRBJ1-1; D is possibly TRBD1 (6 bases). Germline V CDR1 and CDR2: MNHNY, SVGAGI (reference sequence). Trimming stripped 0 bases from V and 7 bases from J, with 12 bases between. This CDR3 spans 14 amino acids. CDR3 in amino acids: CASSYSSQGDEAFF. Written as DNA, the CDR3 is TGTGCCAGCAGTTACTCTTCACAGGGAGATGAAGCTTTCTTT.

This chain uses TRBV25-1 with TRBJ2-3, with D perhaps being TRBD1 or TRBD2 (5 bases each). The germline V gene encodes CDR1 MGHDK and CDR2 SYGVNS. V gave up 3 bases and J gave up 1 base, with 11 bases separating them. This CDR3 spans 15 amino acids. The chain's CDR3 is CASSDPGTGTDTQYF. The CDR3 DNA is TGTGCCAGCAGTGATCCCGGGACGGGCACAGATACGCAGTATTTT.

The sample holds one count of this clone. This chain connects TRBV10-3 to TRBJ2-1; possible D gene TRBD1, 5 bases. Germline loops: CDR1 ENHRY, CDR2 SYGVKD. The CDR3 spans 17 residues. V was trimmed by 4 bases and J by 0 bases, leaving 16 bases between them. The CDR3 loop reads CAISVTETSSSYNEQFF. CDR3 DNA: TGTGCCATCAGTGTGACAGAGACCTCTAGCTCCTACAATGAGCAGTTCTTC.

The gene calls are TRBV7-8 and TRBJ2-3; 11 bases agree with TRBD2. J lost 5 bases, V lost 1 base, and 2 bases had no gene match. Germline V gene sequence: CDR1 SGHVS, CDR2 FQNEAQ. This CDR3 contains 15 residues. CDR3 region: CASSLDGLAGDTQYF. Here the CDR3 DNA reads TGTGCCAGCAGCTTAGACGGACTAGCGGGAGATACGCAGTATTTT.

The chain couples TRBV7-9 to TRBJ1-2; 10 nucleotides align to TRBD1. Germline V gene lookup returns CDR1 SEHNR and CDR2 FQNEAQ (reference sequence). Losses at the gene ends were 5 bases for V and 5 bases for J; bases not matched to a gene: 8. This CDR3 region has 15 residues. The CDR3 region is CASSGVGTGEYGYTF. For the CDR3, the DNA is TGTGCCAGCAGCGGAGTGGGGACAGGGGAATATGGCTACACCTTC.

This sequence joins TRBV6-5 and TRBJ1-4, with D unresolved. In germline, CDR1 is MNHEY, CDR2 SVGAGI. This CDR3 has 15 residues. The V end lost 6 bases, the J end lost 0 bases, and 11 bases lay between the germline ends. As DNA, the CDR3 is TGTGCCAGCAGCCGAAAATCAGCAACTAATGAAAAACTGTTTTTT. This translates into CASSRKSATNEKLFF.

For the CDR3, the DNA is TGTGCCAGCAGCTTAGATGGAGGGGATACGCAGTATTTT. Protein product: CASSLDGGDTQYF. The chain is built from TRBV11-3 and TRBJ2-3; D may be TRBD2 (6 bases). Deletions cut 0 bases from V and 6 bases from J, with 7 bases between. Germline-derived CDR1 and CDR2 are SGHNT and YENEEA. The CDR3 extends over 13 amino acids.

As DNA, the CDR3 is TGTGCCAGCACCCCGACGAGGGTCGTTGATTCACCCCTCCACTTT. It translates to CASTPTRVVDSPLHF. The chain recombines TRBV2 with TRBJ1-6; no clear D. CDR1 and CDR2 from the germline V gene are SNHLY and FYNNEI. This CDR3 has 15 residues. V was clipped by 7 bases and J by 8 bases, with 18 bases between them.

This chain connects TRBV6-5 to TRBJ2-7; 11 bases map to TRBD1. The germline gives CDR1 MNHEY, CDR2 SVGAGI. V lost 4 bases and J lost 5; bases outside the gene matches: 7. The CDR3 loop spans 15 amino acids. CDR3 residues: CASSFLGQGGHEQYF. CDR3 sequence (DNA): TGTGCCAGCAGTTTTCTGGGACAGGGGGGCCACGAGCAGTACTTC.

The V gene is TRBV4-2, the J gene TRBJ1-1, with D possibly TRBD1 on 6 matching bases. The V end lost 1 base, the J end lost 0 bases, and 9 bases lay between the germline ends. The CDR3 covers 15 residues. Germline CDR1 and CDR2: LGHNA and YNFKEQ. The CDR3 sequence: CASSQGGDMNTEAFF. The CDR3, as DNA: TGTGCCAGCAGCCAAGGAGGGGACATGAACACTGAAGCTTTCTTT.

The chain recombines TRBV7-3 with TRBJ2-5; perhaps TRBD2 as D (6 bases). Between the trimmed V and J ends, which lost 5 bases and 5 bases, there was a span of 15 bases. The V gene's germline CDR1 is SGHTA and CDR2 FQGTGA. The CDR3 sequence is 14 residues long. CDR3 sequence reads: CASSPSSAGETQYF. CDR3 DNA: TGTGCCAGCAGCCCCTCTAGCGCAGGGGAGACCCAGTACTTC.

The V call is TRBV7-3, the J call TRBJ2-2, with TRBD2 as a possible D gene (6 bases). The CDR3 is made up of 16 amino acids. The germline V gene has CDR1 SGHTA and CDR2 FQGTGA. V lost 5 bases and J lost 0, with 13 bases in between. The CDR3 loop is CASSERGGSNTGELFF. For the CDR3, the DNA is TGTGCCAGCAGCGAAAGGGGAGGCTCGAACACCGGGGAGCTGTTTTTT. Full variable domain (outside the CDR3, taken from reference TRBV7-3 and TRBJ2-2): GAGVSQTPSNKVTEKGKYVELRCDPISGHTALYWYRQSLGQGPEFLIYFQGTGAADDSGLPNDRFFAVRPEGSVSTLKIQRTERGDSAVYLCASSERGGSNTGELFFGEGSRLTVL.

The V and J genes are TRBV5-1 and TRBJ1-2; 7 positions agree with TRBD1. The CDR3 covers 15 residues. V dropped 0 bases and J dropped 2; count of bases not matched to a gene: 4. In germline, CDR1 is SGHRS, CDR2 YFSETQ. CDR3 DNA sequence: TGCGCCAGCAGCTTGGGACAGGGACGGAACTATGGCTACACCTTC. Its protein is CASSLGQGRNYGYTF.